This TCR beta chain is drawn from a study of CDR3 diversity in severe acne. Trimming took 3 bases from V and 5 from J; bases not matched to a gene: 9. Per the germline V gene, CDR1 is LNHDA and CDR2 is SQIVND (reference sequence). The CDR3 extends over 15 amino acids. TCRdb fed the PCR reads into MiXCR, producing one record per CDR3 protein. In the table there are roughly 81,000 distinct CDR3 sequences, about 50% of which are singletons. This clonotype occurred many times. This chain joins TRBV19 and TRBJ1-1; 7 bases agree with TRBD1. This receptor was obtained from a male donor in good health, serving as a control. The sample consisted of blood. CDR3 sequence reads: CASSIIDREYTEAFF. Here the CDR3 DNA reads TGTGCCAGTAGTATCATTGACAGGGAATATACTGAAGCTTTCTTT.